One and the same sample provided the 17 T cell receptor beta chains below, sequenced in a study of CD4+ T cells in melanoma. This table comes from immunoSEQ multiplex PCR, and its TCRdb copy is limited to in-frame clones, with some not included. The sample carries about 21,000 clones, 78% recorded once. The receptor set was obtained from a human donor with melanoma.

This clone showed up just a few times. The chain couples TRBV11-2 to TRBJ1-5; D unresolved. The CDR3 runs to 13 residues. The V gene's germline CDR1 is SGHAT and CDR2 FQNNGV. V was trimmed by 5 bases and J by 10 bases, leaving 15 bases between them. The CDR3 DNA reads TGTGCCAGCAGCCCTGCCCCCACCCTACCCCAGCATTTT. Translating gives CASSPAPTLPQHF.

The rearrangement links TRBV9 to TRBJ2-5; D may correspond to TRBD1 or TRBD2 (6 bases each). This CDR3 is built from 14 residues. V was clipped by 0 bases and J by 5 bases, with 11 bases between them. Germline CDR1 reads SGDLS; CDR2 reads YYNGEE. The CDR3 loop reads CASSVDGGLETQYF. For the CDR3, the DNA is TGTGCCAGCAGCGTAGATGGGGGGCTTGAGACCCAGTACTTC.

The CDR3 loop is CASSPSGAEWNEQFF. In DNA form, the CDR3 reads TGCGCCAGCAGCCCTTCAGGGGCGGAGTGGAATGAGCAGTTCTTC. The chain couples TRBV4-1 to TRBJ2-1, with a weak D call TRBD1 (6 bases). V was trimmed by 4 bases and J by 7 bases, leaving 17 bases between them. The CDR3 is 15 amino acids. Germline CDR1 and CDR2: MGHRA and YSYEKL.

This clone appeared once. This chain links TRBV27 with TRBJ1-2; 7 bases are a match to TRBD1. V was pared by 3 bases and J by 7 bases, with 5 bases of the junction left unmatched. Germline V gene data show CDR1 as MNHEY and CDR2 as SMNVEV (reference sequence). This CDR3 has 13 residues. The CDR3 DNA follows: TGTGCCAGCAGTTTTCAGGGGGGTGCTGGCTACACCTTC. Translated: CASSFQGGAGYTF.

As DNA, the CDR3 is TGCGCCAGCAGCCAAGTTCTGGTATGGCAGCCCCAGCATTTT. Translated, it gives CASSQVLVWQPQHF. The J gene is TRBJ1-5, the V gene TRBV4-1; D is ambiguous. The CDR3 length is 14 residues. Trimming took 1 base from V and 7 from J, leaving 11 bases between them. Germline values: CDR1 MGHRA, CDR2 YSYEKL.

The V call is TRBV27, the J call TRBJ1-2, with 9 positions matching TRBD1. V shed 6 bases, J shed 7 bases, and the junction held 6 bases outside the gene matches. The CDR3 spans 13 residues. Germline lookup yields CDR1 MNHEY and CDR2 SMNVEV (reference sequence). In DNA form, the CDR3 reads TGTGCCAGCAGACAGGGGGCTGGCGCTGGCTACACCTTC. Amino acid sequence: CASRQGAGAGYTF.

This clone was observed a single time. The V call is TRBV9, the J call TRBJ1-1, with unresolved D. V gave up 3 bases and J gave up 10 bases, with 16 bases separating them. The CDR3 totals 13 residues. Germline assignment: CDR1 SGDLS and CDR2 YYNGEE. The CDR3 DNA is TGTGCCAGCAGCGAGGTGGCCGGAGGGCGAGCTTTCTTT. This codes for CASSEVAGGRAFF.

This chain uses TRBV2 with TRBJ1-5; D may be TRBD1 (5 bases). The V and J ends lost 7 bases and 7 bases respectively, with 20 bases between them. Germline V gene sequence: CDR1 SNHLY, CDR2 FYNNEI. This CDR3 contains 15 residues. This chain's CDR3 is CASNKGSTGGQPQHF. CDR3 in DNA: TGTGCCAGCAATAAAGGGTCCACAGGCGGACAGCCCCAGCATTTT.

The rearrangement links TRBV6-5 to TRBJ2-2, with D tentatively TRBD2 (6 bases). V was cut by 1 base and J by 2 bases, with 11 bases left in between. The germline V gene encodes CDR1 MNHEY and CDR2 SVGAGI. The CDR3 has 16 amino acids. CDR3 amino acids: CASSYYRLVNTGELFF. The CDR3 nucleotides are TGTGCCAGCAGTTACTACCGACTAGTTAACACCGGGGAGCTGTTTTTT.

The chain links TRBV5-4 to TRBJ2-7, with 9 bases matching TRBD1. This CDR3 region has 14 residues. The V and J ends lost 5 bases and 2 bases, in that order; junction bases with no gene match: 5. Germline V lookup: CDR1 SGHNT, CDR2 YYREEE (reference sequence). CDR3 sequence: CASRIDRGAYEQYF. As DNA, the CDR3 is TGTGCCAGCAGAATCGACAGGGGGGCCTACGAGCAGTACTTC.

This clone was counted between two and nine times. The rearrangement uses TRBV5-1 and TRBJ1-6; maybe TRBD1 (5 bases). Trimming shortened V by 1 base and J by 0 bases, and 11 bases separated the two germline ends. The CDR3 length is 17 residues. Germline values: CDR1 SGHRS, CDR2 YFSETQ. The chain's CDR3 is CASSLLGPSSYNSPLHF. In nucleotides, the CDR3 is TGCGCCAGCAGCTTGCTGGGGCCCAGCTCCTATAATTCACCCCTCCACTTT.

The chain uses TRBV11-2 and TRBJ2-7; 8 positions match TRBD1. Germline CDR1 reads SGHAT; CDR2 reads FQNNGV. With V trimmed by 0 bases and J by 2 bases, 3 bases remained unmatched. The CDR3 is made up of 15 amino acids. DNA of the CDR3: TGTGCCAGCAGCTTAGAGGACAGGGCCGCCTACGAGCAGTACTTC. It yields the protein CASSLEDRAAYEQYF.

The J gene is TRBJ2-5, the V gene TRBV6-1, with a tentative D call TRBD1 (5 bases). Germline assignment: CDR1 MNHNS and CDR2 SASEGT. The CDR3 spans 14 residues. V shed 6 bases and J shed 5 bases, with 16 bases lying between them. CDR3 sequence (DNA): TGTGCCAGCAGCAAGAATCCAGGGCCCGAGACCCAGTACTTC. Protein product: CASSKNPGPETQYF.

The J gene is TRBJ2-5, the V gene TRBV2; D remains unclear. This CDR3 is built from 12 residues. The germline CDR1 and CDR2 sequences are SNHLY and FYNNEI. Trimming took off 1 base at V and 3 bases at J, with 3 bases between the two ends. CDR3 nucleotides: TGTGCCAGCAGTGAAGAGGAAGAGACCCAGTACTTC. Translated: CASSEEEETQYF.

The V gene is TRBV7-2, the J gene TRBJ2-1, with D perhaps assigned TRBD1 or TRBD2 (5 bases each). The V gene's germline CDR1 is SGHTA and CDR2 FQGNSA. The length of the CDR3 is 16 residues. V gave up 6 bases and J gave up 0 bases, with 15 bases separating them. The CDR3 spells CASRKEGLISYNEQFF. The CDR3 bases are TGTGCCAGCAGAAAAGAGGGGTTGATCTCCTACAATGAGCAGTTCTTC.

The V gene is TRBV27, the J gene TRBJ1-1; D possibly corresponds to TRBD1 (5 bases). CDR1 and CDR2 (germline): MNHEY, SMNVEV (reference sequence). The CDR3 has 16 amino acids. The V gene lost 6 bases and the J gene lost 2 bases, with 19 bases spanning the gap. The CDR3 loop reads CASRWGSLGSNTEAFF. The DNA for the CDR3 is TGTGCCAGCAGATGGGGCAGCCTGGGGTCAAACACTGAAGCTTTCTTT.

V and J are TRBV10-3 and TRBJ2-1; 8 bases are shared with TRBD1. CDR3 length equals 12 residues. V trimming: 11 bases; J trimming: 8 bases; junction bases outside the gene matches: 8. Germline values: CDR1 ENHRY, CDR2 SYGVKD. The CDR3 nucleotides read TGTGCCTCCGGGACAGGAGGAGATGAGCAGTTCTTC. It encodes CASGTGGDEQFF.